A selection of T cell receptor beta chains follows, all from one sample in a study of T cells expressing NK-cell markers. TCRdb reworked the 5' RACE reads into one entry per CDR3 protein, no DNA. The sample data list around 550,000 distinct CDR3 sequences. The sequencing sample was made of blood T cells: a sorted CD56 or NKG2C T cell subset, CD4+ or CD8+ T cells, or bulk PBMC T cells (not recorded which). These receptors were obtained from a man between 18 and 35 years old in good health. Both conserved end residues are part of each CDR3.

v_call	j_call	cdr3_aa
TRBV12-5	TRBJ2-2	CASAPTNTGELFF
TRBV5-5	TRBJ2-1	CASSYDHSRGEQFF
TRBV30	TRBJ2-1	CAWGTRRKSEQFF
TRBV15	TRBJ1-6	CATSRSDNSPLHF
TRBV5-1	TRBJ2-1	CASSLSDEQFF
TRBV9	TRBJ2-7	CASSVGTQSVYEQYF
TRBV5-1	TRBJ1-5	CASSLGTELNQPQHF
TRBV12-3/TRBV12-4	TRBJ2-2	CASSLGHLAGELFF
TRBV20-1	TRBJ2-5	CSATLSKETQYF
TRBV20-1	TRBJ2-5	CSAPDLTQYKETQYF
TRBV28	TRBJ1-5	CASITGAGNQPQHF
TRBV29-1	TRBJ2-1	CSPNLVSSYNEQFF
TRBV20-1	TRBJ1-4	CSARDIRGVGEKLFF
TRBV5-1	TRBJ2-3	CASSFRGQTDTQYF
TRBV29-1	TRBJ2-1	CSGELGQGAIQFF
TRBV20-1	TRBJ2-7	CSAVKPQGAESIRQYF
TRBV5-5	TRBJ2-1	CASSPRVGEQFF
TRBV24-1	TRBJ2-2	CATSDRGRFGTGELFF
TRBV12-3/TRBV12-4	TRBJ2-1	CASSRGSGGAYNEQFF
TRBV6-1	TRBJ2-3	CASSESGTGFGDTQYF
TRBV5-1	TRBJ2-7	CASDPGQGLHEQYF
TRBV28	TRBJ1-2	CASSVRTGSHYGYTF